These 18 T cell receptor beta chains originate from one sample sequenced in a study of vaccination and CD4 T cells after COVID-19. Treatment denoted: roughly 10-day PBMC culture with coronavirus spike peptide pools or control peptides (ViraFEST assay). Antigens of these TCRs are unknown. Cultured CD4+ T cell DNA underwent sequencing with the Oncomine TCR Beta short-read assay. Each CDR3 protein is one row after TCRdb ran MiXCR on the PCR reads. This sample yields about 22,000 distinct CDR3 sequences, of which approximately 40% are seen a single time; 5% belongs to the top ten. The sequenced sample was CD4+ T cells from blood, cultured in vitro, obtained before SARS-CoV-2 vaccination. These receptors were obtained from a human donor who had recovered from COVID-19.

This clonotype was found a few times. The CDR3 sequence is CSARAPLGTDTQYF. Here the CDR3 DNA reads TGCAGTGCTAGAGCCCCACTGGGCACAGATACGCAGTATTTT. The chain combines TRBV20-1 with TRBJ2-3; D gene uncertain. Trimming removed 1 base at V and 1 base at J, with 9 bases between. The CDR3 has 14 amino acids. CDR1 is DFQATT and CDR2 is SNEGSKA in the germline V gene (reference sequence).

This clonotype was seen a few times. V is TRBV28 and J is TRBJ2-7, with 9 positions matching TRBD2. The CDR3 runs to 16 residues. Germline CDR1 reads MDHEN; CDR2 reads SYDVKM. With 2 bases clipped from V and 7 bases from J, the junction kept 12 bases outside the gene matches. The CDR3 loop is CASSLPSGTSSKEQYF. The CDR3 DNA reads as TGTGCCAGCAGTTTACCTAGCGGGACCTCCTCCAAGGAGCAGTACTTC.

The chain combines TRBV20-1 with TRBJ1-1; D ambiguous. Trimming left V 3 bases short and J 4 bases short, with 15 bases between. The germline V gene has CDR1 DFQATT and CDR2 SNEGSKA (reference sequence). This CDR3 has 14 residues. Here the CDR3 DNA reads TGCAGTGCTAGCCGAGGAGGATTGGGCACTGAAGCTTTCTTT. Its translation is CSASRGGLGTEAFF.

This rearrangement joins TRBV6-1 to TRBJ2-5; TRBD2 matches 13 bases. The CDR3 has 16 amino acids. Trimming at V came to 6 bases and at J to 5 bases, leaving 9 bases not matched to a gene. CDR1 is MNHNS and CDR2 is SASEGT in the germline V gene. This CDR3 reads CASSLGLAGVRETQYF. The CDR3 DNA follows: TGTGCCAGCAGCCTCGGACTAGCGGGAGTAAGGGAGACCCAGTACTTC.

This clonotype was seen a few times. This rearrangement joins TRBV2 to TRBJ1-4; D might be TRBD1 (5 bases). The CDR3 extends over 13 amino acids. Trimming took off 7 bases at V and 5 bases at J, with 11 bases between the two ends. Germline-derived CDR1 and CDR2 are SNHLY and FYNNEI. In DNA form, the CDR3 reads TGTGCCAGCAAAGGGGATTACAATGAAAAACTGTTTTTT. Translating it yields CASKGDYNEKLFF. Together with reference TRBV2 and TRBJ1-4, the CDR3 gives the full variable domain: EPEVTQTPSHQVTQMGQEVILRCVPISNHLYFYWYRQILGQKVEFLVSFYNNEISEKSEIFDDQFSVERPDGSNFTLKIRSTKLEDSAMYFCASKGDYNEKLFFGSGTQLSVL.

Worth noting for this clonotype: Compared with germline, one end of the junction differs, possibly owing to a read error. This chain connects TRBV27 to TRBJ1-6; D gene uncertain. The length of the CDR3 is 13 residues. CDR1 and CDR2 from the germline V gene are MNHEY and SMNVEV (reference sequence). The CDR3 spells CASSLYNNLPLHF. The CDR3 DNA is TGTGCCAGCAGTCTTTACAATAATTTACCCCTCCACTTT.

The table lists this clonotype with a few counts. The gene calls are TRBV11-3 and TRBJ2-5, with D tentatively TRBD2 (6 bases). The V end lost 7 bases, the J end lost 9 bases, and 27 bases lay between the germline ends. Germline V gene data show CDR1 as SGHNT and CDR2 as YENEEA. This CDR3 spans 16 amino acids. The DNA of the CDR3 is TGTGCCAGCACCGACCAAGCGGGCGGATTATCGGTGGCCCAGTACTTC. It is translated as CASTDQAGGLSVAQYF.

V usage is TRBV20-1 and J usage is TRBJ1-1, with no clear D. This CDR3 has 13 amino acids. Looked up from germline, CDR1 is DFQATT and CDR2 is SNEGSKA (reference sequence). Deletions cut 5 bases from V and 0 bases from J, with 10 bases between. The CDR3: CSADTQLNTEAFF. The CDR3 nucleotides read TGCAGTGCTGACACGCAGCTGAACACTGAAGCTTTCTTT.

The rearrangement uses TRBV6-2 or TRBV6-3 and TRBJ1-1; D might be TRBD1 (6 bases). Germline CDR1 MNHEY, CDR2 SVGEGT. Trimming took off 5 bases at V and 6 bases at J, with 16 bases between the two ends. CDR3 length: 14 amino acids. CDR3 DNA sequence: TGTGCCAGCAGTCGCGCCGGGGGGGGGCCTGAAGCTTTCTTT. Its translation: CASSRAGGGPEAFF.

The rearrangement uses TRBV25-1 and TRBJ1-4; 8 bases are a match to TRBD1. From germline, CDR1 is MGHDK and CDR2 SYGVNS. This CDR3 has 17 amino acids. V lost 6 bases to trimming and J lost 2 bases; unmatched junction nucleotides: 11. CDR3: CASRGTRTGRTNEKLFF. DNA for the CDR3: TGTGCCAGCAGGGGCACTCGGACAGGGCGGACTAATGAAAAACTGTTTTTT.

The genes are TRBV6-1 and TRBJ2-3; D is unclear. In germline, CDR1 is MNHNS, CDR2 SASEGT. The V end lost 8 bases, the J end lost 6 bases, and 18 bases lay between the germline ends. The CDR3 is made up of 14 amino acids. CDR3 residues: CASALSARTDTQYF. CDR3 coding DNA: TGTGCCAGCGCCCTCTCGGCGCGGACGGATACGCAGTATTTT.

Here the CDR3 reads CAIRAGTGAYEQYF. As DNA, the CDR3 is TGTGCCATCAGGGCCGGGACAGGGGCCTACGAGCAGTACTTC. The chain joins TRBV10-3 to TRBJ2-7; 10 nucleotides line up with TRBD1. Germline lookup yields CDR1 ENHRY and CDR2 SYGVKD. The junction had 4 bases not matched to a gene; V was cut back by 6 bases and J by 2 bases. The CDR3 is 14 amino acids.

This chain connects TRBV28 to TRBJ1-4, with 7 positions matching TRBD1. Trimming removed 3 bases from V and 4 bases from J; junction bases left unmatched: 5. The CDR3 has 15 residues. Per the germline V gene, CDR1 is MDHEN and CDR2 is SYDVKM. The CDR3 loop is CASSFLRDSNEKLFF. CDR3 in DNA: TGTGCCAGCAGTTTCCTCCGGGACAGTAATGAAAAACTGTTTTTT.

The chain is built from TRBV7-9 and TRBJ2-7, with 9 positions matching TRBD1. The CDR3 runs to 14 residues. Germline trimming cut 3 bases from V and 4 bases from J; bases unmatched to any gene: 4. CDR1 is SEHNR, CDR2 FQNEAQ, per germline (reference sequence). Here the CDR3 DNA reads TGTGCCAGCAGCTTGTCCGGACAGGGGTACGAGCAGTACTTC. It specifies CASSLSGQGYEQYF.

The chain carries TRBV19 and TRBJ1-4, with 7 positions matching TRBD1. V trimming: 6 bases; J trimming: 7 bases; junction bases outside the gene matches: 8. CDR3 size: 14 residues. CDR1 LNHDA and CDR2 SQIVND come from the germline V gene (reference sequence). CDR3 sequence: CASSDRGQSEKLFF. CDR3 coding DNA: TGTGCCAGTAGCGATAGGGGGCAAAGTGAAAAACTGTTTTTT.

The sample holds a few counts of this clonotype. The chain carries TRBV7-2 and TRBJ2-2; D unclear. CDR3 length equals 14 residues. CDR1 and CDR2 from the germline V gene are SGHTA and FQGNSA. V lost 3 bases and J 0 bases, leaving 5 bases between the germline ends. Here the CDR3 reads CASSLAANTGELFF. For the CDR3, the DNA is TGTGCCAGCAGCTTGGCGGCGAACACCGGGGAGCTGTTTTTT. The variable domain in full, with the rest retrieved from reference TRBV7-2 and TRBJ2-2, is GAGVSQSPSNKVTEKGKDVELRCDPISGHTALYWYRQSLGQGLEFLIYFQGNSAPDKSGLPSDRFSAERTGGSVSTLTIQRTQQEDSAVYLCASSLAANTGELFFGEGSRLTVL.

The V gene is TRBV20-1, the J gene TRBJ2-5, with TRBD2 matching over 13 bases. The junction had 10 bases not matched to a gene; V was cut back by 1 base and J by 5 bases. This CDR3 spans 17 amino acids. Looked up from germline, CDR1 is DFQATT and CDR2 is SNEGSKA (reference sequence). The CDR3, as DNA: TGCAGTGCTAGAGTGACTACTAGCGGGGGGGCCTATGAGACCCAGTACTTC. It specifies CSARVTTSGGAYETQYF.

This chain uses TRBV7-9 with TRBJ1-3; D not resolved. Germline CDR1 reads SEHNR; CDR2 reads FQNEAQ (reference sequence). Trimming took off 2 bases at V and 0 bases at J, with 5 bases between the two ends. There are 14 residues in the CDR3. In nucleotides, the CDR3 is TGTGCCAGCAGCTTAATGAACTCTGGAAACACCATATATTTT. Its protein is CASSLMNSGNTIYF. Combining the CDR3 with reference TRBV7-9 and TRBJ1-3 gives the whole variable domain DTGVSQNPRHKITKRGQNVTFRCDPISEHNRLYWYRQTLGQGPEFLTYFQNEAQLEKSRLLSDRFSAERPKGSFSTLEIQRTEQGDSAMYLCASSLMNSGNTIYFGEGSWLTVV.